One and the same sample provided the 32 T cell receptor beta chains below, sequenced in a study of response to subunit inactivated influenza vaccine. TCRdb re-analysed the RT-PCR reads in MiXCR, keeping a single row per CDR3 protein. The sample includes hundreds of thousands of distinct CDR3 sequences, about 11% of them seen just once. These same records also appear under a second study, on T cells expressing NK-cell markers. That paper states: With UMIs, 5'RACE template switching was used to make TCR beta cDNA.

This specimen was PBMCs from blood, taken on the day of vaccination. These receptor sequences come from a middle-aged man who received an inactivated influenza vaccine.

The CDR3, as DNA: TGTGCCAGCAGTTCTAATCAGCCGGGACCCCTCCGGAGCCAGTACTTC. Its protein product is CASSSNQPGPLRSQYF. The chain combines TRBV28 with TRBJ2-4; D tentatively reads TRBD1 or TRBD2 (5 bases each). The germline V and J ends were trimmed by 4 bases and 13 bases, with 26 bases remaining between them. The CDR3 is made up of 16 amino acids. Germline CDR1 reads MDHEN; CDR2 reads SYDVKM.

In this sample, this clonotype turned up a few times. The chain uses TRBV12-3 or TRBV12-4 and TRBJ1-3; D gene unclear. This CDR3 region has 12 residues. V was shortened by 6 bases and J by 2 bases, with 5 bases between the two germline ends. CDR3 loop: CASRRTGNTIYF. CDR3 nucleotide sequence: TGTGCCAGCAGGAGAACTGGAAACACCATATATTTT.

The chain is built from TRBV11-2 and TRBJ2-7, with D possibly TRBD2 on 5 matching bases. Per the germline V gene, CDR1 is SGHAT and CDR2 is FQNNGV. With 3 bases removed from V and 0 bases from J, the gap between germline ends came to 24 bases. This CDR3 is 19 amino acids long. CDR3 loop: CASSLEVSRLLGRSYEQYF. Written as DNA, the CDR3 is TGTGCCAGCAGCTTGGAGGTTAGCCGGTTACTAGGTCGCTCCTACGAGCAGTACTTC.

This clonotype was picked up many times. The gene calls are TRBV5-6 and TRBJ2-2; 8 bases align to TRBD2. Germline CDR1 and CDR2: SGHDT and YYEEEE. The ends lost 0 bases at V and 4 bases at J; junction bases unmatched: 5. This CDR3 region has 16 residues. The CDR3 sequence is CASSLAGGLGTGELFF. In DNA form, the CDR3 reads TGTGCCAGCAGCTTGGCGGGGGGGCTCGGCACCGGGGAGCTGTTTTTT. The whole variable domain, remainder taken from reference TRBV5-6 and TRBJ2-2, is DAGVTQSPTHLIKTRGQQVTLRCSPKSGHDTVSWYQQALGQGPQFIFQYYEEEERQRGNFPDRFSGHQFPNYSSELNVNALLLGDSALYLCASSLAGGLGTGELFFGEGSRLTVL.

This chain links TRBV30 with TRBJ1-1, with 9 bases that match TRBD1. Germline CDR1 and CDR2: GTSNPN and SVGIG (reference sequence). The CDR3 runs to 11 residues. CDR3 DNA: TGTGGGGGACAGGGTTACACTGAAGCTTTCTTT. It is translated as CGGQGYTEAFF. The full variable domain, completed using reference TRBV30 and TRBJ1-1, is SQTIHQWPATLVQPVGSPLSLECTVEGTSNPNLYWYRQAAGRGLQLLFYSVGIGQISSEVPQNLSASRPQDRQFILSSKKLLLSDSGFYLCGGQGYTEAFFGQGTRLTVV.

A few counts support this clonotype. The J gene is TRBJ1-4, the V gene TRBV19; D remains unclear. V lost 5 bases, J lost 4 bases, and 17 bases lay in between. The CDR3 has 16 amino acids. Per germline, CDR1 LNHDA and CDR2 SQIVND (reference sequence). The CDR3 is CASSSPRADFNEKLFF. The DNA of the CDR3 is TGTGCCAGTAGTTCTCCACGGGCGGACTTTAATGAAAAACTGTTTTTT.

This clonotype was recorded a few times. J is TRBJ2-1 and V is TRBV6-2 or TRBV6-3; D unresolved. The CDR3 sequence is 16 residues long. The germline V gene encodes CDR1 MNHEY and CDR2 SVGEGT. Trimming removed 7 bases at V and 9 bases at J, with 25 bases between. The CDR3 DNA follows: TGTGCCAGCACCGATCCCCCGGGCCTAACCGACCCTGAGCAGTTCTTC. This codes for CASTDPPGLTDPEQFF.

This clonotype came up a few times. The chain recombines TRBV7-9 with TRBJ1-1; D remains ambiguous. CDR3 length: 13 amino acids. Germline assignment: CDR1 SEHNR and CDR2 FQNEAQ (reference sequence). The V gene lost 4 bases and the J gene lost 4 bases, with 10 bases spanning the gap. CDR3 nucleotides: TGTGCCAGCAGCTCCCCCGGACCCACTGAAGCTTTCTTT. It specifies CASSSPGPTEAFF. Full variable domain (rest looked up from reference TRBV7-9 and TRBJ1-1): DTGVSQNPRHKITKRGQNVTFRCDPISEHNRLYWYRQTLGQGPEFLTYFQNEAQLEKSRLLSDRFSAERPKGSFSTLEIQRTEQGDSAMYLCASSSPGPTEAFFGQGTRLTVV.

This sequence joins TRBV28 and TRBJ1-4; D is uncertain. Trimming removed 6 bases at V and 4 bases at J, with 18 bases between. CDR3 size: 16 residues. From germline, CDR1 is MDHEN and CDR2 SYDVKM. CDR3 coding DNA: TGTGCCAGCAGCGACACAAGGGCAGGCGATAATGAAAAACTGTTTTTT. Protein product: CASSDTRAGDNEKLFF.

This clonotype was counted only a few times. The chain uses TRBV7-2 and TRBJ2-1, with D perhaps assigned TRBD1 or TRBD2 (5 bases each). The CDR3 is 14 residues long. Germline-derived CDR1 and CDR2 are SGHTA and FQGNSA. V lost 7 bases and J 5 bases, leaving 15 bases between the germline ends. CDR3 bases: TGTGCCAGCACAACCCGGGGCCGGAACAATGAGCAGTTCTTC. Translating gives CASTTRGRNNEQFF.

In regard to this clonotype: An end of the junction does not agree with germline; a read error may underlie this. The chain joins TRBV20-1 to TRBJ2-1; D not resolved. Germline CDR1 is DFQATT and CDR2 is SNEGSKA (reference sequence). The CDR3 has 16 residues. CDR3 sequence reads: CSARRQLRVSHNEKFF. In DNA form, the CDR3 reads TGCAGTGCTAGACGGCAGCTCCGGGTATCTCATAATGAGAAGTTCTTC.

The V call is TRBV5-1, the J call TRBJ2-7; D may match TRBD1 or TRBD2 (5 bases each). Germline CDR1 SGHRS, CDR2 YFSETQ. The ends were cut back, 2 bases at V and 0 bases at J, with 15 bases in the middle. The CDR3 length is 16 residues. The CDR3 DNA reads as TGCGCCAGCAGCTTAAACCGAGGGACGGGCTCCTACGAGCAGTACTTC. Amino acid sequence: CASSLNRGTGSYEQYF.

V and J are TRBV5-5 and TRBJ2-3; D gene ambiguous. Germline V gene sequence: CDR1 SGHKS, CDR2 YYEKEE (reference sequence). The CDR3 sequence is 16 residues long. Trimming left V 0 bases short and J 0 bases short, with 11 bases between. CDR3 DNA: TGTGCCAGCAGCTTGGTTGCCGTCGCTAGCACAGATACGCAGTATTTT. It is translated as CASSLVAVASTDTQYF.

CDR3 coding DNA: TGCAGTGCTCCTAGCGGGAGCCTCGCAGATACGCAGTATTTT. Its protein product is CSAPSGSLADTQYF. The genes are TRBV20-1 and TRBJ2-3, with 10 bases matching TRBD2. This CDR3 has 14 residues. Germline trimming cut 5 bases from V and 4 bases from J; bases unmatched to any gene: 6. Germline CDR1 and CDR2: DFQATT and SNEGSKA (reference sequence).

The chain is built from TRBV20-1 and TRBJ2-7; 8 bases agree with TRBD2. V lost 6 bases and J lost 2; bases outside the gene matches: 12. In germline, CDR1 is DFQATT, CDR2 SNEGSKA (reference sequence). The CDR3 sequence is 15 residues long. The CDR3 coding sequence is TGCAGTGCCAACCTTGTAGCGGGGAGACCCTACGAGCAGTACTTC. It encodes CSANLVAGRPYEQYF.

This clonotype was picked up a small number of times. This chain uses TRBV12-3 or TRBV12-4 with TRBJ2-7, with 10 bases matching TRBD1. The CDR3 runs to 16 residues. V was pared by 6 bases and J by 3 bases, with 11 bases of the junction left unmatched. The CDR3: CASSPPGGQGFYEQYF. CDR3 bases: TGTGCCAGCAGCCCCCCGGGGGGACAGGGGTTCTACGAGCAGTACTTC.

This clonotype showed up just a few times. V gene TRBV6-6 combines with J gene TRBJ2-1; D gene unclear. Germline assignment: CDR1 MNHNY and CDR2 SVGAGI (reference sequence). V was trimmed by 1 base and J by 8 bases, leaving 6 bases between them. This CDR3 comprises 12 residues. The CDR3 sequence is CASSYLGDEQFF. CDR3 DNA sequence: TGTGCCAGCAGTTACTTGGGTGATGAGCAGTTCTTC.

J is TRBJ2-4 and V is TRBV7-9; possible D gene TRBD1, 6 bases. Looked up from germline, CDR1 is SEHNR and CDR2 is FQNEAQ (reference sequence). The CDR3 runs to 13 residues. The V end lost 3 bases, the J end lost 9 bases, and 12 bases lay between the germline ends. CDR3 in amino acids: CASSLGTSGIQYF. CDR3 nucleotide sequence: TGTGCCAGCAGCTTGGGGACATCTGGCATTCAGTACTTC.

This clonotype was counted a few times. The chain recombines TRBV16 with TRBJ2-7; 11 positions match TRBD2. The CDR3 runs to 15 residues. The V segment lost 4 bases and the J segment 2 bases; nucleotides outside the gene matches: 4. Germline assignment: CDR1 KGHSY and CDR2 FQNENV. The CDR3 sequence is CASSPNSGRAYEQYF. The CDR3 nucleotides read TGTGCCAGCAGCCCTAATAGCGGGAGGGCCTACGAGCAGTACTTC.

This clonotype was picked up many times. This sequence joins TRBV12-3 or TRBV12-4 and TRBJ2-7; maybe TRBD1 (5 bases). V was pared by 2 bases and J by 5 bases, with 13 bases between. The CDR3 extends over 14 amino acids. CDR3 residues: CASSLPQGSNEQYF. For the CDR3, the DNA is TGTGCCAGCAGTTTACCCCAGGGAAGCAACGAGCAGTACTTC.

The chain has TRBV5-1 and TRBJ2-7; 10 bases align to TRBD1. Germline V CDR1 and CDR2: SGHRS, YFSETQ. Germline trimming cut 4 bases from V and 4 bases from J; bases unmatched to any gene: 8. The length of the CDR3 is 15 residues. This CDR3 is CASSGGTGAVYEQYF. The CDR3 nucleotides read TGCGCCAGCAGCGGAGGGACAGGGGCTGTTTACGAGCAGTACTTC. The entire variable domain, with the rest obtained from reference TRBV5-1 and TRBJ2-7, is as follows: KAGVTQTPRYLIKTRGQQVTLSCSPISGHRSVSWYQQTPGQGLQFLFEYFSETQRNKGNFPGRFSGRQFSNSRSEMNVSTLELGDSALYLCASSGGTGAVYEQYFGPGTRLTVT.

The chain combines TRBV12-3 or TRBV12-4 with TRBJ2-2, with D maybe TRBD1 (6 bases). With 11 bases removed from V and 5 bases from J, the gap between germline ends came to 33 bases. The CDR3 totals 19 residues. The CDR3 sequence is CAFCFWLSAKKQGTGELFF. In nucleotides, the CDR3 is TGTGCCTTCTGTTTTTGGCTTTCTGCTAAGAAGCAGGGGACCGGGGAGCTGTTTTTT.

This clonotype was detected only a few times. The chain uses TRBV21-1 and TRBJ2-1. TRBV21-1 is a pseudogene segment. This CDR3 region has 14 residues. In DNA, the CDR3 is TGTGCCAGCAGCCATTTCAAGACCTACAATGAGCAGTTCTTC. It is translated as CASSHFKTYNEQFF.

The chain uses TRBV27 and TRBJ1-1; D is unresolved. The CDR3 loop spans 13 amino acids. The V end was cut by 4 bases, the J end by 7 bases, with 13 bases between. Germline CDR1 MNHEY, CDR2 SMNVEV (reference sequence). CDR3 coding DNA: TGTGCCAGCAGTTGGGAGGTGACGGGTGAAGCTTTCTTT. Translating it yields CASSWEVTGEAFF.

This clonotype was observed a handful of times. This chain links TRBV15 with TRBJ2-1, with D possibly TRBD2 on 5 matching bases. Trimming cost V 3 bases and J 6 bases, with 9 bases left between them. Germline-derived CDR1 and CDR2 are LNHNV and YYDKDF (reference sequence). There are 13 residues in the CDR3. CDR3 in DNA: TGTGCCACCAGCAGCCTAGAGGGCAATGAGCAGTTCTTC. Translated, it gives CATSSLEGNEQFF.

This clonotype showed up many times. The CDR3 loop reads CSVSFGTSARDEQYF. CDR3 coding DNA: TGCAGTGTTTCTTTTGGGACTAGCGCCCGGGACGAGCAGTACTTC. The V and J genes are TRBV20-1 and TRBJ2-7; TRBD2 aligns across 10 bases. Germline V lookup: CDR1 DFQATT, CDR2 SNEGSKA (reference sequence). The CDR3 has 15 residues. The ends lost 7 bases at V and 5 bases at J; junction bases unmatched: 14.

Remarks on this clonotype: A junction end diverges from the germline sequence, so it may reflect a read error. The chain uses TRBV4-1 and TRBJ2-6, with D tentatively TRBD2 (6 bases). This CDR3 spans 13 amino acids. From germline, CDR1 is MGHRA and CDR2 YSYEKL. This CDR3 reads CASSQDPSRRAEF. The CDR3 DNA follows: TGCGCCAGCAGCCAAGACCCCTCACGGAGGGCTGAATTC.

The chain combines TRBV10-3 with TRBJ2-5; D ambiguous. With 6 bases removed from V and 4 bases from J, the gap between germline ends came to 6 bases. This CDR3 comprises 11 residues. Germline V CDR1 and CDR2: ENHRY, SYGVKD. As DNA, the CDR3 is TGTGCCATCAGGGATGCAGAGACCCAGTACTTC. Its protein product is CAIRDAETQYF.

In this sample, this clonotype turned up many times. The gene calls are TRBV10-3 and TRBJ1-1, with D perhaps matching TRBD1 (6 bases). Deletions cut 4 bases from V and 1 base from J, with 22 bases between. CDR1 is ENHRY, CDR2 SYGVKD, per germline. The CDR3 runs to 18 residues. CDR3 protein: CAISVGGGVFPSNTEAFF. The CDR3 DNA is TGTGCCATCAGTGTTGGAGGGGGTGTATTTCCATCGAACACTGAAGCTTTCTTT.

This clonotype was detected only a few times. This chain joins TRBV12-3 or TRBV12-4 and TRBJ2-7; 8 bases are shared with TRBD1. The CDR3 spans 15 residues. The V and J ends lost 5 bases and 3 bases, in that order; junction bases with no gene match: 9. DNA of the CDR3: TGTGCCAGCAGTATCCGCGGGACAGGCCGCTACGAGCAGTACTTC. Translated: CASSIRGTGRYEQYF.

This clonotype was seen a few times. The genes are TRBV10-3 and TRBJ2-5; the D gene is possibly TRBD2 (6 bases). Trimming left V 4 bases short and J 5 bases short, with 17 bases between. CDR1 and CDR2 from the germline V gene are ENHRY and SYGVKD. This CDR3 comprises 15 residues. CDR3 sequence: CAISARDSRGETQYF. The CDR3, as DNA: TGTGCCATCAGTGCACGGGACTCAAGGGGTGAGACCCAGTACTTC.

This clonotype turned up a few times. The chain carries TRBV19 and TRBJ2-1, with unresolved D. Germline CDR1 reads LNHDA; CDR2 reads SQIVND (reference sequence). Trimming cost V 7 bases and J 9 bases, with 22 bases left between them. The CDR3 runs 15 residues. This CDR3 reads CASKRNLAEKREQFF. The CDR3 bases are TGTGCCAGTAAACGAAATTTGGCCGAGAAACGTGAGCAGTTCTTC. Filled out from reference TRBV19 and TRBJ2-1, the complete variable domain reads DGGITQSPKYLFRKEGQNVTLSCEQNLNHDAMYWYRQDPGQGLRLIYYSQIVNDFQKGDIAEGYSVSREKKESFPLTVTSAQKNPTAFYLCASKRNLAEKREQFFGPGTRLTVL.